The clone carrying this T cell receptor (beta chain) was detected ten times or more. As yet, its antigen is unknown. These data come from a study of blood T cells in healthy people across ages. Next came a second PCR, run for about 7 to 12 cycles, which used a sample-barcoded 5' primer along with a J-beta primer mix. TCRdb recomputed calls from the 5' RACE reads with MiXCR, one row per CDR3 protein. The sample lists some 1,800,000 distinct CDR3 sequences; roughly two fifths were seen once. General study results and limits: Nothing was known about donor CMV status, and this possibly confounded expanded clonotype changes.

The source material was blood. The source is a human donor in good health.

In DNA form, the CDR3 reads TGTGCCAGCAGCCTCGACAGGGGCTATGGCTACACCTTC. Residues: CASSLDRGYGYTF. The gene calls are TRBV12-3 or TRBV12-4 and TRBJ1-2; 8 bases are a match to TRBD1. V was pared by 6 bases and J by 4 bases, with 4 bases of the junction left unmatched. The CDR3 runs 13 residues.